These T cell receptor beta chains were read from a single sample in a study of shared clonotypes between healthy human individuals. Libraries were prepared by immunoSEQ multiplex PCR; TCRdb keeps only in-frame clonotypes and omits some of them. The repertoire holds some 650,000 clones, with less than 98% as singletons. Sequences were obtained from naive CD4+ T cells sorted from blood. Receptors were obtained from a woman aged 25 to 39 in good health. The CDR3 runs from the conserved cysteine through the conserved F or W. A D gene is named only where the DNA matches it firmly. A row's size may be missing; if present it is once, few, many or a size class.

J gene,clone size,D gene,V gene,CDR3 protein,CDR3 DNA
TRBJ2-2,NA,NA,TRBV5-1,CASSPDSRVAGELFF,TGCGCCAGCAGCCCGGACAGCAGGGTCGCCGGGGAGCTGTTTTTT
TRBJ1-3,NA,NA,TRBV18,CASSPQGGNTIYF,TGTGCCAGCTCACCACAGGGAGGAAACACCATATATTTT
TRBJ2-3,NA,NA,TRBV5-1,CASSPGGRLGRVTQYF,TGCGCCAGCAGCCCCGGGGGGCGGTTGGGCCGGGTTACGCAGTATTTT
TRBJ1-1,NA,NA,TRBV5-1,CASSLDGGQTEAFF,TGCGCCAGCAGCTTGGATGGGGGGCAGACTGAAGCTTTCTTT
TRBJ1-1,once,NA,TRBV19,CASIRPGAITEAFF,TGTGCCAGTATCCGCCCGGGGGCTATCACTGAAGCTTTCTTT
TRBJ2-5,once,TRBD2,TRBV19,CASSMGGLAGEETQYF,TGTGCCAGTAGTATGGGGGGACTAGCGGGAGAGGAGACCCAGTACTTC
TRBJ2-5,NA,TRBD2,TRBV2,CASSSQREGETQYF,TGTGCCAGCAGTTCTCAGCGGGAAGGAGAGACCCAGTACTTC
TRBJ2-2,NA,TRBD2,TRBV10-3,CAISTSGTSDPGELFF,TGTGCCATCAGCACCTCCGGGACTAGCGACCCCGGGGAGCTGTTTTTT
TRBJ2-7,NA,NA,TRBV25-1,CASSEGDGELYEQYF,TGTGCCAGCAGTGAGGGGGACGGGGAATTATACGAGCAGTACTTC
TRBJ2-6,once,NA,TRBV2,CASTLRRGARGANVLTF,TGTGCCAGCACCCTCCGGCGCGGGGCGAGAGGGGCCAACGTCCTGACTTTC
TRBJ2-7,NA,NA,TRBV18,CASSPPGQRAYEQYF,TGTGCCAGCTCACCGCCGGGACAAAGAGCCTACGAGCAGTACTTC
TRBJ1-5,NA,NA,TRBV7-3,CASSLARTVRQPQHF,TGTGCCAGCAGCTTAGCCCGGACGGTTAGGCAGCCCCAGCATTTT
TRBJ1-6,NA,TRBD1,TRBV6-1,CASIPGQGGSPLHF,TGTGCCAGCATCCCTGGACAGGGAGGTTCACCCCTCCACTTT
TRBJ1-1,NA,NA,TRBV2,CASSEAPLGVGNTEAFF,TGTGCCAGCAGTGAAGCGCCTTTAGGTGTGGGTAACACTGAAGCTTTCTTT
TRBJ1-1,NA,NA,TRBV7-9,CASSLFPRENTEAFF,TGTGCCAGCAGCTTATTCCCCAGGGAGAACACTGAAGCTTTCTTT
TRBJ2-7,NA,TRBD1,TRBV5-4,CASSAGTGGPYEQYF,TGTGCCAGCAGCGCTGGGACAGGGGGCCCCTACGAGCAGTACTTC
TRBJ1-1,NA,NA,TRBV20-1,CSARGGTEAFF,TGCAGTGCTCGTGGGGGCACTGAAGCTTTCTTT
TRBJ2-2,NA,NA,TRBV18,CASSPKVPGELFF,TGTGCCAGCTCACCAAAAGTTCCCGGGGAGCTGTTTTTT
TRBJ2-3,NA,NA,TRBV14,CASSQGAYTQYF,TGTGCCAGCAGCCAAGGAGCATATACGCAGTATTTT
TRBJ2-7,NA,TRBD2,TRBV6-1,CASRIAGGRREQYF,TGTGCCAGCAGAATAGCGGGAGGGCGCCGCGAGCAGTACTTC
TRBJ1-2,NA,NA,TRBV29-1,CSVEEWQNYGYTF,TGCAGCGTTGAAGAGTGGCAGAACTATGGCTACACCTTC
TRBJ1-2,NA,TRBD1,TRBV28,CASSSSRGRVTF,TGTGCCAGCAGTTCATCTAGGGGGCGCGTCACCTTC
TRBJ2-1,NA,NA,TRBV9,CASSVYSGGSYNEQFF,TGTGCCAGCAGCGTCTATAGCGGAGGCTCCTACAATGAGCAGTTCTTC
TRBJ2-7,NA,NA,TRBV5-1,CASSLAGEYEQYF,TGCGCCAGCAGCTTGGCGGGGGAATACGAGCAGTACTTC
TRBJ2-7,NA,TRBD2,TRBV27,CASSSPGTSGRNEQYF,TGTGCCAGCAGCTCCCCCGGGACTAGCGGGCGGAACGAGCAGTACTTC
TRBJ2-1,NA,TRBD2,TRBV27,CASAGLAGGYSYNEQFF,TGTGCCAGCGCAGGACTAGCGGGAGGCTATTCTTACAATGAGCAGTTCTTC
TRBJ2-5,NA,TRBD1,TRBV10-1,CASSESGTGLHETQYF,TGCGCCAGCAGTGAGTCTGGGACAGGGCTCCACGAGACCCAGTACTTC
TRBJ2-2,NA,TRBD1,TRBV4-2,CASSQKNRGLDTGELFF,TGTGCCAGCAGCCAAAAAAACAGGGGGCTCGACACCGGGGAGCTGTTTTTT
TRBJ2-5,few,NA,TRBV10-3,CAISESGETQYF,TGTGCCATCAGTGAGTCGGGCGAGACCCAGTACTTC
TRBJ2-1,NA,TRBD2,TRBV11-2,CASSPMWLAGRSLYNEQFF,TGTGCCAGCAGCCCCATGTGGCTAGCGGGGCGAAGCCTGTACAATGAGCAGTTCTTC
TRBJ1-5,NA,NA,TRBV28,CASRPSAGTNQPQHF,TGTGCCAGCAGACCAAGCGCAGGCACCAATCAGCCCCAGCATTTT
TRBJ2-7,NA,NA,TRBV29-1,CSVLLTTDSYEQYF,TGCAGCGTCCTCCTTACCACCGACTCCTACGAGCAGTACTTC
TRBJ1-2,once,NA,TRBV28,CASSFSQALNYGYTF,TGTGCCAGCAGTTTTAGTCAGGCGCTAAACTATGGCTACACCTTC
TRBJ1-2,NA,NA,TRBV5-4,CASSSLGMLNYGYTF,TGTGCCAGCAGCTCACTTGGGATGCTTAACTATGGCTACACCTTC
TRBJ1-2,NA,NA,TRBV5-1,CASSPTGKSYGYTF,TGCGCCAGCAGCCCCACAGGGAAATCCTATGGCTACACCTTC
TRBJ2-7,once,TRBD1,TRBV10-3,CAISESGQGVHEQYF,TGTGCCATCAGTGAGTCAGGACAGGGGGTCCACGAGCAGTACTTC
TRBJ1-1,NA,TRBD1,TRBV27,CASRPTKGQGAPEAFF,TGTGCCAGCAGGCCTACCAAGGGACAGGGGGCCCCTGAAGCTTTCTTT
TRBJ1-3,NA,NA,TRBV29-1,CSVISVNSGNTIYF,TGCAGCGTCATTTCGGTGAACTCTGGAAACACCATATATTTT
TRBJ2-5,NA,NA,TRBV19,CASSIGGTRQETQYF,TGTGCCAGTAGTATAGGCGGGACACGACAAGAGACCCAGTACTTC
TRBJ2-3,NA,NA,TRBV7-7,CASSPRHQDTQYF,TGTGCCAGCAGCCCCCGGCATCAAGATACGCAGTATTTT
TRBJ2-7,NA,NA,TRBV19,CASSTTLNSYEQYF,TGTGCCAGTAGTACTACACTTAACTCCTACGAGCAGTACTTC
TRBJ2-2,NA,TRBD1,TRBV18,CASSYQQGAKWTGELFF,TGTGCCAGCTCGTATCAACAGGGGGCGAAGTGGACCGGGGAGCTGTTTTTT
TRBJ1-1,few,NA,TRBV29-1,CSVGGSNTEAFF,TGCAGCGTTGGCGGCAGCAACACTGAAGCTTTCTTT